This T cell receptor (beta chain) is from a study of cytomegalovirus exposure and HLA in healthy donors (dated by TCRdb to the late 2010s). Regarding the complete study: In an earlier analysis of 450 to 750 of the donors, around 300 Gb of sequence data and 120 million or so unique TCR beta sequences from 150 million to 200 million T cells were reported. Because of strong linkage in the cohort, five DR-DQ haplotypes were treated as single units for association and clustering. A separate validation cohort of 100 to 150 different subjects was used in addition to the approximately 700-subject first cohort. The number of typed donors differed by locus: about 629-630 for A, B, C, DRB1 and DQB1; some 500 for DQA1; approximately 610 for DPA1; and roughly 450 for DPB1. The study aimed to test whether signatures of past pathogen exposure could be identified by cataloging public T cell receptors. A later analysis re-examined previously published TCR beta repertoires from more than 600 donors and added high-resolution HLA genotyping to investigate patterns of TCR occurrence. The study profiled the T cell repertoires of more than 500 subjects by immunosequencing and related them to cytomegalovirus serostatus. Among under 450 genotyped donors of the cohort, an average of approximately 250,000 unique TCR beta nucleotide sequences were sequenced per donor, approximately 20% of them non-productive. In the later analysis, no new phenotypic data were used to find candidate immune exposures; instead, reliance was placed on TCR beta sequences and their occurrence across donors. An earlier analysis of 450 to 750 of the donors used high-throughput TCR beta sequencing to judge whether each TCR beta V gene segment behaved as functional or pseudogenic. Donor age, sex, ethnicity and CMV serostatus were collected together with the repertoire data. The study combined high-throughput TCR immunosequencing, statistical association of individual TCRs with disease status, and machine learning to predict cytomegalovirus infection status. A later genetic analysis took genome-wide SNP genotypes for about 55% of the roughly 670 donors and used that subset as a discovery cohort. Among the 398 genotyped donors, 75% to 90% belonged to the genetic ancestry cluster associated with self-reported Caucasian donors. All discovery cohort repertoires had been generated using a single sequencing platform. HLA typing included class I and class II loci at four-digit resolution. An early release that covered roughly 600 HLA-typed donors contained about 290 gigabases of sequencing data and about 84 million unique TCR sequences.

Libraries were prepared through the immunoSEQ multiplex PCR assay. For the multiplex PCR, a mixture combining 60 forward primers for TCR Vbeta segments and 13 reverse primers for TCR Jbeta segments was used. The CDR3 region of rearranged TCR beta genes was amplified from genomic DNA by a multiplex PCR assay. The amplified TCR beta libraries were sequenced on the Illumina HiSeq System as 87-base-pair reads. Per the original workflow: Across the roughly 700 repertoires, a later analysis counted some 80 million unique TCR beta chains, roughly 11 million of which were shared by at least two donors. To remove PCR and sequencing errors, raw reads were error-corrected and collapsed into unique sequences using a nearest-neighbor algorithm that merged closely related sequences. V, D and J gene segments were assigned by aligning CDR3 sequences to IMGT reference sequences. For a sequence to be retained, a match of at least six nucleotides was required to both a V gene segment and a J gene segment. A rearrangement was called productive if the CDR3 had no stop codons and remained in frame with V and J, and every other rearrangement was called non-productive. Following IMGT convention, CDR3 was defined as the stretch from the second conserved V-encoded cysteine to the conserved J-encoded phenylalanine. Sequences without an unambiguous match to a single V gene segment were excluded from the earlier analysis of 500 to 700 of the donors. An earlier analysis of about 590 of the donors classified V segments as functional when productive rearrangements were above 56.7% and as segregating when the standard deviation between donors was above 5%. A statistical classification framework was built for diagnosing cytomegalovirus status from the catalog of TCR beta chain sequences. In a later analysis, V and J genes were assigned by comparing TCR nucleotide sequences against IMGT/GENE-DB human TR gene sequences. The TCRdist pipeline was used in a later analysis to assign CDR3 sequences and most-parsimonious VDJ recombination scenarios. In a later analysis, each TCR beta chain was defined by its CDR3 amino acid sequence together with its V-gene family, and reads without a unique V-gene family were excluded. As a way to deal with suspected cross-contamination and a sequencing artifact, a later analysis dropped roughly 600 nucleotide sequences that were highly shared and had low generation probability. A later analysis calculated a clonal expansion index for each public chain from normalized within-repertoire ranks of inferred template counts. In a later analysis, generation probabilities were computed with a VDJ recombination model fitted to out-of-frame rearrangements, and the resulting probabilities were checked against IGoR. In a later analysis, hypergeometric tests were used to score TCR-TCR, TCR-HLA and TCR-CMV co-occurrence, with a repertoire-size bias correction applied to TCR pairs. False discovery rates were estimated in a later analysis by permuting HLA or CMV assignments 20 times. In a later analysis, co-occurring TCRs were grouped using DBSCAN, and TCRdist sequence similarity was added for clustering within HLA-allele-positive subsets. Repertoires with fewer than 30,000 or more than 120,000 public chains were left out of co-occurrence clustering, as were about 5 repertoires with anomalous nucleotide sharing. What TCRdb holds here is the immuneACCESS table cut down to in-frame rearrangements. Part of the clones is not present; checked against another copy, under half of the missing clones reflect an unresolved V gene, and the others are unexplained. The V and J calls and the clone size are those of that table, but D and trimming were determined from the DNA. This sample holds tens of thousands of clones; roughly 78% were observed only once. The top ten clones comprise roughly 2.6% of the sample.

On this clone: Its antigen specificity is not known. Base qualities were left out, and no much larger clone turns up one base away.

The cohort was made up of approximately 670 healthy bone marrow donors. At the time of sampling, every cohort member was nominally healthy, though immune exposures that went unrecorded were likely present. The donor was CMV seropositive and belonged to the group of over 250 seropositive cohort members. A peripheral blood sample was collected from each donor, and TCR beta sequencing was performed on peripheral blood mononuclear cells. Genomic DNA extraction from the blood cell samples was performed with the Qiagen DNeasy Blood Extraction Kit. According to the germline V gene (reference sequence), CDR1 reads LNHNV and CDR2 reads YYDKDF. The CDR3, cysteine through phenylalanine, is 15 amino acids long. CDR3 DNA only is kept here, 45 bases in frame from base 1. V is shortened by 4 bases, J by 3 bases, and the region joining them spans 15 bases. General findings and caveats noted by the study authors: Sequencing depth was assumed to be roughly uniform across donors in the presence/absence analyses, though that assumption may not hold. A further reported finding was that TCR beta sequences accurately predicted the HLA-A and HLA-B alleles for most subjects in the first cohort. In a later genetic analysis, fewer N-insertions in productive TCRs were reported among donors in an Asian-associated ancestry cluster than the approximately 710-donor mean. According to a later analysis, parvovirus B19, influenza, CMV and Epstein-Barr virus appeared linked to several top co-occurrence clusters. Some IMGT-functional V segments, including TRBV6-2 and TRBV6-3, could not be distinguished by the 87-base-pair reads and were therefore excluded. Linkage disequilibrium might explain the correlated functional status among segregating V segments, but an unknown experimental factor could not be excluded. In a later analysis, HLA-associated TCR beta chains were found to be more clonally expanded and to have lower generation probabilities than equally common non-associated chains. In a later analysis, TCR association rates were found to vary across HLA loci, with the most associated TCRs seen for DRB1 alleles and the fewest for HLA-C alleles. A few of the identified cytomegalovirus-associated TCR beta chains were confirmed in vitro to be specific for cytomegalovirus antigens. The study listed approximately 160 TCR beta chains as associated with cytomegalovirus. In a later genetic analysis, a missense DCLRE1C variant was associated with V-gene and J-gene trimming of TCR beta chains, and the association was replicated in an independent cohort. Most TCR sequences were seen in very few donors, while some public TCRs were found in many individuals. The classifier was reported to diagnose cytomegalovirus status with high specificity and sensitivity in both the original and validation cohorts. A group of highly shared sequence variants was considered likely to be a technical artifact of the sequencing pipeline. The earlier analysis of 450 to 700 of the donors excluded 15 to 20 rarely observed V segments, including chromosome 9 orphons, because counts were too low. Most CMV-associated TCR beta chains appeared to be HLA-restricted in a later analysis, and the HLA associations seemed to be driven largely by CMV exposure. The authors suggested that the approach could potentially be generalized to other disease states and immunological phenotypes. When HLA alleles, especially DR and DQ, strongly co-occurred, TCR associations were difficult to assign to individual alleles. Only TCR beta chains were sequenced in this cohort, and the absence of alpha or paired-chain data limited detectable features. Because HLA typing was missing for some donors at each locus, association tests included only the typed subset. Broadly in line with IMGT annotations, most TCR beta V segments showed up in productive rearrangements about 87% or about 30% of the time in an earlier analysis of around 550 of the donors. A later analysis associated 16,951 TCR beta sequences with specific HLA alleles at a false discovery rate of 0.05. Immune exposure information for the cohort was limited to CMV serostatus.

This chain is built from TRBV15 and TRBJ1-2; a tentative D call is TRBD1 (6 bases match). The receptor's source is a male donor in good health and CMV-seropositive. The sequenced material came from PBMCs. The sequenced DNA: TGTGCCACCAGCACCAACTACAGGGAGCACTATGGCTACACCTTC. This encodes CATSTNYREHYGYTF.